The rows below give T cell receptor beta chains drawn from one sample of a study of T cell repertoires in cytomegalovirus infection. TCRdb re-analysed the reads in MiXCR, keeping a single row per CDR3 protein. Among hundreds of thousands of distinct CDR3 sequences listed, over 20% were seen once. The source material was CD8+ T cells from PBMCs. These receptors were obtained from a human donor in good health (CMV status not recorded). Some clones in this sample may be carry-over from other donors' samples. CDR3s include the opening cysteine and the closing phenylalanine or tryptophan. D genes are given only for firm matches. Clone size is stated in some rows and not others, as once, few, many or a class when expanded.

J: TRBJ2-4; D: TRBD1; V: TRBV5-6; size: -; DNA: TGTGCCAGCAGCGTGGGGGACAGTATTCAGTACTTC; CDR3: CASSVGDSIQYF
J: TRBJ2-7; D: TRBD1; V: TRBV10-3; size: many; DNA: TGTGCCATCACCCCCACGACAGGGACCGAGCAGTACTTC; CDR3: CAITPTTGTEQYF
J: TRBJ1-1; D: -; V: TRBV20-1; size: -; DNA: TGCAGTGCTAGAAACGGGAAGGACACTGAAGCTTTCTTT; CDR3: CSARNGKDTEAFF
J: TRBJ2-1; D: TRBD1; V: TRBV7-6; size: many; DNA: TGTGCCAGCAGAGGGACAGGGAATAATGAGCAGTTCTTC; CDR3: CASRGTGNNEQFF
J: TRBJ2-7; D: -; V: TRBV20-1; size: many; DNA: TGCAGTGCTGTTGCCGCCGGGCCTATTCGGTACGAGCAGTACTTC; CDR3: CSAVAAGPIRYEQYF
J: TRBJ2-5; D: -; V: TRBV7-8; size: many; DNA: TGTGCCAGCAGCTTAGGAGCGGTATTCGGAACCCAGTACTTC; CDR3: CASSLGAVFGTQYF
J: TRBJ2-7; D: -; V: TRBV5-1; size: -; DNA: TGCGCCAGCAGCCTAGCTTGGGGGGACTCCTACGAGCAGTACTTC; CDR3: CASSLAWGDSYEQYF
J: TRBJ2-4; D: -; V: TRBV20-1; size: many; DNA: TGCAGCGTGTTAGAAAACATTCAGTACTTC; CDR3: CSVLENIQYF
J: TRBJ2-3; D: -; V: TRBV7-2; size: many; DNA: TGTGCCAGCAGCTTATCTAGGGCGCACACAGATACGCAGTATTTT; CDR3: CASSLSRAHTDTQYF
J: TRBJ2-1; D: TRBD2; V: TRBV2; size: few; DNA: TGTGCCAGCAGTGACGGGGGGGCCTACGGTGAGCAGTTCTTC; CDR3: CASSDGGAYGEQFF
J: TRBJ2-4; D: -; V: TRBV10-3; size: few; DNA: TGTGCCATCAGCCCAGGGTCGGAAAACATTCAGTACTTC; CDR3: CAISPGSENIQYF
J: TRBJ1-1; D: -; V: TRBV7-2; size: -; DNA: TGTGCCAGCAGCTTTTCAACAGGCACCGCCACTGAAGCTTTCTTT; CDR3: CASSFSTGTATEAFF
J: TRBJ1-1; D: -; V: TRBV7-9; size: few; DNA: TGTGCCAGCAGCCCACCCGACAGGATGAACACTGAAGCTTTCTTT; CDR3: CASSPPDRMNTEAFF